Below, 30 T cell receptor beta chains from the same sample are listed, as sequenced in a study of naive and memory T cell subsets. Amplification of ligated cDNA took four PCR rounds with SP2 and nested alpha and beta constant primers. TCRdb reprocessed the 5' RACE reads via MiXCR and lists one record per CDR3 protein. The table records tens of thousands of distinct CDR3 sequences, more than 7% of them present only once. An oligonucleotide containing a UMI was ligated to the 3' end of TCR cDNA. The receptor set was obtained from a male donor in good health.

The V call is TRBV3-1, the J call TRBJ1-1; no firm D call. Germline V CDR1 and CDR2: LGHDT, YNNKEL (reference sequence). V shed 1 base and J shed 9 bases, with 15 bases lying between them. This CDR3 has 14 amino acids. CDR3: CASSQVNTGSQAFF. CDR3 nucleotides: TGTGCCAGCAGCCAAGTAAATACTGGCAGCCAAGCTTTCTTT.

The rearrangement links TRBV19 to TRBJ2-6; D gene unclear. Germline lookup yields CDR1 LNHDA and CDR2 SQIVND (reference sequence). The germline V and J ends were trimmed by 1 base and 2 bases, with 6 bases remaining between them. This CDR3 comprises 15 residues. DNA for the CDR3: TGTGCCAGTAGTATAGGGATTACTGGGGCCAACGTCCTGACTTTC. Translation: CASSIGITGANVLTF.

The J gene is TRBJ2-7, the V gene TRBV5-4; 15 positions match TRBD2. Unmatched junction bases numbered 3, after V lost 3 bases and J lost 5 bases. Germline V gene sequence: CDR1 SGHNT, CDR2 YYREEE (reference sequence). This CDR3 is built from 15 residues. The CDR3 nucleotides are TGTGCCAGCAGCTCCCGGACTAGCGGGAGGGACGAGCAGTACTTC. Encoded protein: CASSSRTSGRDEQYF.

This clonotype has ten or more counts. The chain carries TRBV5-1 and TRBJ1-1; TRBD1 aligns across 7 bases. The CDR3 loop spans 14 amino acids. Per germline, CDR1 SGHRS and CDR2 YFSETQ. V trimming: 4 bases; J trimming: 1 base; junction bases outside the gene matches: 4. The CDR3 coding sequence is TGCGCCAGCAGCCAGGGACAGCAGAACACTGAAGCTTTCTTT. Its translation is CASSQGQQNTEAFF.

The chain is built from TRBV19 and TRBJ2-2; TRBD1 matches 9 bases. V dropped 6 bases and J dropped 2; count of bases not matched to a gene: 4. Germline-derived CDR1 and CDR2 are LNHDA and SQIVND (reference sequence). The CDR3 totals 15 residues. The CDR3 DNA reads as TGTGCCAGTAGCCGGACAGGGGATAACACCGGGGAGCTGTTTTTT. Translation: CASSRTGDNTGELFF.

There are many counts of this clonotype. J is TRBJ1-6 and V is TRBV11-2, with 8 positions matching TRBD1. The length of the CDR3 is 16 residues. The ends lost 4 bases at V and 8 bases at J; junction bases unmatched: 10. Germline V gene data show CDR1 as SGHAT and CDR2 as FQNNGV. CDR3 DNA: TGTGCCAGCAGCTCCCTCCGACAGGGGAGGGATTCACCCCTCCACTTT. Translating gives CASSSLRQGRDSPLHF. Together with reference TRBV11-2 and TRBJ1-6, the CDR3 gives the full variable domain: EAGVAQSPRYKIIEKRQSVAFWCNPISGHATLYWYQQILGQGPKLLIQFQNNGVVDDSQLPKDRFSAERLKGVDSTLKIQPAKLEDSAVYLCASSSLRQGRDSPLHFGNGTRLTVT.

This clonotype was observed many times. V gene TRBV3-1 combines with J gene TRBJ1-3; D gene unclear. CDR1 and CDR2 (germline): LGHDT, YNNKEL (reference sequence). V lost 1 base and J 1 base, leaving 2 bases between the germline ends. The CDR3 is 13 residues long. Written as DNA, the CDR3 is TGTGCCAGCAGCCAAGGTTCTGGAAACACCATATATTTT. Amino acids: CASSQGSGNTIYF.

This clonotype showed up many times. This chain links TRBV3-1 with TRBJ2-3, with D perhaps matching TRBD1 or TRBD2 (5 bases each). The CDR3 consists of 15 residues. Germline-derived CDR1 and CDR2 are LGHDT and YNNKEL (reference sequence). V was shortened by 5 bases and J by 5 bases, with 17 bases between the two germline ends. CDR3 sequence: CASSSRDPSVDTQYF. DNA for the CDR3: TGTGCCAGCAGCTCCCGGGACCCTAGTGTAGATACGCAGTATTTT.

The chain is built from TRBV20-1 and TRBJ1-1; tentatively, D is TRBD1 (5 bases). Germline-derived CDR1 and CDR2 are DFQATT and SNEGSKA (reference sequence). This CDR3 has 13 amino acids. V was cut by 1 base and J by 1 base, with 7 bases left in between. The CDR3 DNA follows: TGCAGTGCTAGAGGGGGGAGGAACACTGAAGCTTTCTTT. This sequence encodes CSARGGRNTEAFF.

This chain connects TRBV30 to TRBJ2-4, with TRBD2 matching 8 bases. This CDR3 has 16 residues. Germline CDR1 reads GTSNPN; CDR2 reads SVGIG (reference sequence). V lost 3 bases and J lost 0; bases outside the gene matches: 7. This CDR3 reads CAWSPAGDIAKNIQYF. In DNA form, the CDR3 reads TGTGCCTGGAGCCCAGCGGGAGACATAGCCAAAAACATTCAGTACTTC.

V gene TRBV5-1 combines with J gene TRBJ2-5, with 9 bases identical to TRBD2. The CDR3 spans 16 residues. Germline CDR1 SGHRS, CDR2 YFSETQ. The V and J ends lost 7 bases and 5 bases, in that order; junction bases with no gene match: 15. This chain's CDR3 is CASGFEARGGRETQYF. The CDR3 DNA follows: TGCGCCAGCGGATTTGAGGCGCGGGGGGGCCGGGAGACCCAGTACTTC.

In its sample, this clonotype was seen many times. The chain links TRBV7-9 to TRBJ2-5; D possibly corresponds to TRBD1 (5 bases). The CDR3 extends over 13 amino acids. The V gene's germline CDR1 is SEHNR and CDR2 FQNEAQ (reference sequence). The germline V and J ends were trimmed by 5 bases and 2 bases, with 9 bases remaining between them. CDR3 nucleotide sequence: TGTGCCAGCAGCACGACAGAACAAGAGACCCAGTACTTC. Protein: CASSTTEQETQYF.

This clonotype has just a few counts. The chain couples TRBV15 to TRBJ1-2; D perhaps matches TRBD1 (6 bases). Germline lookup yields CDR1 LNHNV and CDR2 YYDKDF (reference sequence). This CDR3 spans 13 amino acids. Trimming cost V 5 bases and J 4 bases, with 11 bases left between them. For the CDR3, the DNA is TGTGCCACCAGCGGGGGGGGCGCCTATGGCTACACCTTC. Translated: CATSGGGAYGYTF.

This clonotype has only a few counts. V is TRBV6-1 and J is TRBJ2-2; TRBD2 matches 13 bases. Trimming cost V 6 bases and J 6 bases; bases outside gene matches: 4. The CDR3 sequence is 15 residues long. CDR1 and CDR2 from the germline V gene are MNHNS and SASEGT. The CDR3 DNA sequence: TGTGCCAGCAGCCGGACTAGCGGGAGCGCCGGGGAGCTGTTTTTT. Translating it yields CASSRTSGSAGELFF.

This chain connects TRBV19 to TRBJ2-1; TRBD2 agrees at 16 bases. The CDR3 covers 15 residues. The J segment lost 8 bases and the V segment lost 6 bases, leaving 4 bases of the junction unmatched. From germline, CDR1 is LNHDA and CDR2 SQIVND (reference sequence). The CDR3 sequence is CASRGLAGGVDEQFF. As DNA, the CDR3 is TGTGCCAGTAGGGGACTAGCGGGAGGGGTTGATGAGCAGTTCTTC.

Ten or more counts support this clonotype. The chain employs TRBV11-2 and TRBJ1-3, with D unclear. Per the germline V gene, CDR1 is SGHAT and CDR2 is FQNNGV. The CDR3 contains 16 residues. V was trimmed by 1 base and J by 0 bases, leaving 10 bases between them. The CDR3 spells CASSLAQKSSGNTIYF. The CDR3 DNA follows: TGTGCCAGCAGCTTAGCCCAGAAGAGCTCTGGAAACACCATATATTTT.

This clonotype has just a few counts. J is TRBJ2-3 and V is TRBV11-2; TRBD2 agrees at 12 bases. V shed 5 bases, J shed 4 bases, and the junction held 10 bases outside the gene matches. This CDR3 has 17 amino acids. CDR1 and CDR2 from the germline V gene are SGHAT and FQNNGV. In DNA, the CDR3 is TGTGCCAGCAGCACAGGTCCCTCTAGCGGGGGGGCAGATACGCAGTATTTT. Translation: CASSTGPSSGGADTQYF. Variable domain in full (rest from reference TRBV11-2 and TRBJ2-3): EAGVAQSPRYKIIEKRQSVAFWCNPISGHATLYWYQQILGQGPKLLIQFQNNGVVDDSQLPKDRFSAERLKGVDSTLKIQPAKLEDSAVYLCASSTGPSSGGADTQYFGPGTRLTVL.

Many counts were recorded for this clonotype. This chain joins TRBV25-1 and TRBJ1-2, with 7 bases fitting TRBD1. Trimming removed 7 bases from V and 3 bases from J; junction bases left unmatched: 5. The CDR3 has 13 residues. Germline V gene data show CDR1 as MGHDK and CDR2 as SYGVNS. CDR3 residues: CASTDREDYGYTF. CDR3 coding DNA: TGTGCCAGCACAGACAGGGAAGACTATGGCTACACCTTC.

The CDR3 bases are TGTGCCAGCAGTTACTCGGCGACGAACACCGGGGAGCTGTTTTTT. Encoded protein: CASSYSATNTGELFF. The chain couples TRBV6-5 to TRBJ2-2; no clear D. The CDR3 runs 15 residues. Germline values: CDR1 MNHEY, CDR2 SVGAGI. Trimming stripped 0 bases from V and 0 bases from J, with 5 bases between.

This clonotype showed up just a few times. The rearrangement uses TRBV10-2 and TRBJ2-3, with D hard to call. The CDR3 extends over 14 amino acids. Trimming pared 6 bases from V and 2 bases from J, leaving 12 bases between. The germline V gene encodes CDR1 WSHSY and CDR2 SAAADI. The CDR3 bases are TGCGCCAGCAGGACGACACTTTACACAGATACGCAGTATTTT. Translated: CASRTTLYTDTQYF.

The chain is built from TRBV6-5 and TRBJ2-7; D perhaps matches TRBD1 (5 bases). Germline V gene sequence: CDR1 MNHEY, CDR2 SVGAGI. This CDR3 spans 12 amino acids. The V gene lost 0 bases and the J gene lost 5 bases, with 5 bases spanning the gap. The CDR3 nucleotides read TGTGCCAGCAGTTACTCACAGGACGAGCAGTACTTC. This encodes CASSYSQDEQYF.

This clonotype was detected a few times. This chain connects TRBV4-1 to TRBJ2-5; D gene uncertain. Trimming stripped 4 bases from V and 4 bases from J, with 10 bases between. This CDR3 comprises 13 residues. In germline, CDR1 is MGHRA, CDR2 YSYEKL. This CDR3 is CASSPLEGETQYF. In nucleotides, the CDR3 is TGCGCCAGCAGCCCCCTGGAAGGAGAGACCCAGTACTTC.

There are a few counts of this clonotype. The V gene is TRBV7-9, the J gene TRBJ2-7, with D perhaps TRBD2 (5 bases). Trimming removed 1 base from V and 1 base from J, with 8 bases in between. Germline values: CDR1 SEHNR, CDR2 FQNEAQ (reference sequence). The CDR3 loop spans 14 amino acids. The CDR3 sequence: CASSLDRTSYEQYF. Written as DNA, the CDR3 is TGTGCCAGCAGCTTAGATAGGACTTCCTACGAGCAGTACTTC.

The sample holds many counts of this clonotype. The CDR3 is CASSFDIPGQYF. In DNA, the CDR3 is TGTGCCAGCAGTTTCGACATTCCGGGGCAGTACTTC. The chain combines TRBV6-1 with TRBJ2-7; unclear D gene. V was cut by 5 bases and J by 9 bases, with 14 bases left in between. In germline, CDR1 is MNHNS, CDR2 SASEGT. The CDR3 is 12 residues long.

This clonotype was seen more than once but under ten times. In DNA, the CDR3 is TGTGCCAGCAGTACACAGGGGGCAGGAGATCAGCCCCAGCATTTT. Amino acid sequence: CASSTQGAGDQPQHF. The chain carries TRBV27 and TRBJ1-5; 9 bases are a match to TRBD1. J lost 5 bases, V lost 5 bases, and 7 bases had no gene match. Germline values: CDR1 MNHEY, CDR2 SMNVEV (reference sequence). The CDR3 spans 15 residues.

This clonotype was seen a few times. This CDR3 is CASSPLPGTGKETQYF. For the CDR3, the DNA is TGTGCCAGCTCACCCCTTCCCGGGACAGGGAAAGAGACCCAGTACTTC. This chain joins TRBV18 and TRBJ2-5; 9 bases are shared with TRBD1. This CDR3 is built from 16 residues. CDR1 and CDR2 (germline): KGHSH, LQKENI. V gave up 3 bases and J gave up 3 bases; unmatched junction bases: 8.

This sequence joins TRBV6-6 and TRBJ1-1; 7 positions match TRBD1. CDR1 and CDR2 from the germline V gene are MNHNY and SVGAGI (reference sequence). The CDR3 runs 17 residues. The V segment lost 4 bases and the J segment 0 bases; nucleotides outside the gene matches: 11. CDR3 coding DNA: TGTGCCAGCAGTTTTCGGGACAGCCTCCTAATGAACACTGAAGCTTTCTTT. It encodes CASSFRDSLLMNTEAFF.

This clonotype was picked up many times. This chain uses TRBV28 with TRBJ2-7; 8 bases fit TRBD2. Looked up from germline, CDR1 is MDHEN and CDR2 is SYDVKM. This CDR3 spans 15 amino acids. The V gene end was trimmed by 6 bases and the J gene end by 3 bases; junction bases not matched to a gene: 10. The CDR3 sequence is CASRETPGGYYEQYF. CDR3 DNA sequence: TGTGCCAGCAGGGAAACCCCGGGAGGGTACTACGAGCAGTACTTC.

This clonotype came up many times. V usage is TRBV20-1 and J usage is TRBJ2-4; a weak D match, TRBD1 (5 bases). CDR3 length: 14 amino acids. Trimming removed 3 bases from V and 0 bases from J, with 9 bases in between. The germline V gene encodes CDR1 DFQATT and CDR2 SNEGSKA (reference sequence). The CDR3 bases are TGCAGTGCTAGGGTTACAGGAGCCAAAAACATTCAGTACTTC. It is translated as CSARVTGAKNIQYF.

The genes are TRBV10-3 and TRBJ1-1; D is undetermined. The CDR3 covers 14 residues. V was cut by 3 bases and J by 1 base, with 9 bases left in between. Germline assignment: CDR1 ENHRY and CDR2 SYGVKD. The CDR3 region is CAISEEGPNTEAFF. In nucleotides, the CDR3 is TGTGCCATCAGTGAAGAGGGTCCGAACACTGAAGCTTTCTTT.